The entry below gives a single TCR beta chain sequence along with its context. Its specificity is not known. The CDR3 goes on 3 residues after the read ends, and that part is filled in from the germline J gene. In germline, CDR1 is SNHLY, CDR2 FYNNEI. The CDR3 extends over 15 amino acids. V was shortened by 9 bases and J by 3 bases, with 18 bases between the two germline ends. This sample stems from a study of T cells in women clearing cervical HPV infection. Study-level findings and limits: TRBV6-7 relative abundance averaged approximately 0.1% in cases and 0.15% to 0.2% in controls. Repertoire richness, not evenness, was significantly elevated in CIN3+ cases versus controls.

immunoSEQ multiplex PCR used an average of around 1,200 ng genomic DNA. Libraries were prepared by immunoSEQ multiplex PCR; TCRdb keeps only in-frame clonotypes and omits some of them. The repertoire shows more than 20,000 clones; the top ten hold 3.3%. The rearrangement links TRBV2 to TRBJ2-1; D is ambiguous. Material for sequencing was blood buffy coat. This sequence was found in a woman aged 18 to 75 with a cervical HPV16 infection that either progressed to CIN3+ or cleared (not recorded which). The covered CDR3 bases are TGTGCCAGTTCCAAGGCAGGTCCCCTCTACAATGAG. Protein sequence: CASSKAGPLYNE. The CDR3 in full is CASSKAGPLYNEQFF.